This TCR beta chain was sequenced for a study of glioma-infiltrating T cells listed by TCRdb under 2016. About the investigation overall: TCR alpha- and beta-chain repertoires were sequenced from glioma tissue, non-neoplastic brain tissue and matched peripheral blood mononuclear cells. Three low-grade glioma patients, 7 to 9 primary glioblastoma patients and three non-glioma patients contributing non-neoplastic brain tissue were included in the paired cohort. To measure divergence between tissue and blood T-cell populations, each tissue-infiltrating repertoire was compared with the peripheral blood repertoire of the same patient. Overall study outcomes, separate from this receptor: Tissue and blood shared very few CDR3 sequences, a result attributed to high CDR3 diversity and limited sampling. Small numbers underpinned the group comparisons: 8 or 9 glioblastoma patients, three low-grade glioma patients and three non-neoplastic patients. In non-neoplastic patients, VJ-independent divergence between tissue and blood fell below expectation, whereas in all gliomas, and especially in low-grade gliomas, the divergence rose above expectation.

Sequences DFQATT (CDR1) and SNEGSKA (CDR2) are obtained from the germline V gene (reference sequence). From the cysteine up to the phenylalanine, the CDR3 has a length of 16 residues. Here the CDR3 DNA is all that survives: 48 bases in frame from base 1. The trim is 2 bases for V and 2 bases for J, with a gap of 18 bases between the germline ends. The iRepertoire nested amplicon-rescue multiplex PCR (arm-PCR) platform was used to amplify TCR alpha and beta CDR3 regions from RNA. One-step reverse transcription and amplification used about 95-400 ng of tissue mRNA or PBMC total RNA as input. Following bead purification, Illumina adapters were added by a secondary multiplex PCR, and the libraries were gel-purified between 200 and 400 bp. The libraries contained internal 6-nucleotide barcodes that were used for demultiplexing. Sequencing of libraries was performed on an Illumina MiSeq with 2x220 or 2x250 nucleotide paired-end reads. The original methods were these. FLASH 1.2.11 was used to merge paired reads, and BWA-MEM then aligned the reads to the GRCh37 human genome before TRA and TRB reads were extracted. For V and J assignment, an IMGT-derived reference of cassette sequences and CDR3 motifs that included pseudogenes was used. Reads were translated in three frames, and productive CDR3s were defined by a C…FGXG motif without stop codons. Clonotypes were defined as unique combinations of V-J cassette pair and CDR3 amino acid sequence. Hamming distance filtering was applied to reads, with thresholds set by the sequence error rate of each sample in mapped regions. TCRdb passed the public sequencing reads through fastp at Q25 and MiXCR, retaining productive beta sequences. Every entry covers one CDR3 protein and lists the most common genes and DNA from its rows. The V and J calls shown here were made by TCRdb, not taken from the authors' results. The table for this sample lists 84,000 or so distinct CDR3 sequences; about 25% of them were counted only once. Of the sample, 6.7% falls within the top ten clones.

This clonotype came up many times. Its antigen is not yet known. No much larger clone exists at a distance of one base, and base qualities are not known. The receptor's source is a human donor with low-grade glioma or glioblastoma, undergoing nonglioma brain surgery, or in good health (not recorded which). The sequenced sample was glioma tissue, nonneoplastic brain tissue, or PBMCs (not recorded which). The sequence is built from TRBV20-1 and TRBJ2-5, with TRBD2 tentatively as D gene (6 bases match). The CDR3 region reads CSARRFGLASQETQYF. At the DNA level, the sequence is TGCAGTGCTAGAAGGTTTGGGCTAGCGAGTCAAGAGACCCAGTACTTC.